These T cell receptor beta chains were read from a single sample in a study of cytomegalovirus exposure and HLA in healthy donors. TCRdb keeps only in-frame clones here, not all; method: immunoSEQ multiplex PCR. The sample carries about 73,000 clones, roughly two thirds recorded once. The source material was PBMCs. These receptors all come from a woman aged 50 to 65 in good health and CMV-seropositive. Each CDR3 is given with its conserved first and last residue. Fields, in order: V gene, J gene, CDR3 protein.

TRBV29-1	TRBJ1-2	CSVEGAGGYTF
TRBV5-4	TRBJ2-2	CASSLGQPNTGELFF
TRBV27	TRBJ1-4	CASRPGQSNEKLFF
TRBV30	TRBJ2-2	CAWSPWLGTGVTGELFF
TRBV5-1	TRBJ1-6	CASSLSDNSPLHF
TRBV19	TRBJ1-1	CASIGGVTSNTEAFF
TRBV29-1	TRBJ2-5	CSGGTAQETQYF
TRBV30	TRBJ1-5	CASQAQGHQPQHF
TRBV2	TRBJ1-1	CASSPVVADEAFF
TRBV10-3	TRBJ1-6	CAISGAARTDSHSPLHF
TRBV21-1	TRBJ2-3	CASSKGLPTDTQYF
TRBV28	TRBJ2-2	CASSLSLEITGELFF
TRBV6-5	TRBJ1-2	CASSSRTGGIFGYTF
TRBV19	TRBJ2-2	CASSMVGANTGELFF
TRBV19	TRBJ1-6	CASSARTGTLDNSPLHF
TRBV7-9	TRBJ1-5	CSSSFASQPQHF
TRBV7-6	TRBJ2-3	CASSLAAASTDTQYF
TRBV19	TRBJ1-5	CASSVTAGGNQPQHF
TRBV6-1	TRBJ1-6	CASSESDGSYNSPLHF
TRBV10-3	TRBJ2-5	CAISEIGGGKETQYF
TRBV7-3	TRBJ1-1	CASSLNADKMAEAFF
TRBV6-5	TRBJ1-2	CASSYSHSSHYGYTF
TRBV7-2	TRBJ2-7	CASSLQDRDSYEQYF
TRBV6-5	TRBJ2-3	CASSYLVDTQYF
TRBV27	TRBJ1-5	CASSLGGVQPQHF
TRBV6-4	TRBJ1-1	CASRPSPVDSGTEAFF
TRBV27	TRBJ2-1	CASWTSGGSEQFF
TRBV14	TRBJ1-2	CASRDGGGVFGYTF
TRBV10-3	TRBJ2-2	CAGSGTANTGELFF
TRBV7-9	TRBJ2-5	CASSFIPLTSGGQETQYF
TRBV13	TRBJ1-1	CASRPWGGATEAFF
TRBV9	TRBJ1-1	CASSSGEGTEAFF
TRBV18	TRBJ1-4	CASSHRDSATNEKLFF
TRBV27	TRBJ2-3	CASSLSPQSTDTQYF
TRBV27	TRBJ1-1	CASLNSYTEAFF
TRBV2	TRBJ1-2	CASRGRGAYGYTF
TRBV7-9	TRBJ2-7	CASSSQGWEQYF
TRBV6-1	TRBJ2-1	CASSESSGGPNEQFF
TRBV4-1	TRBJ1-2	CASSQPTGKKNYGYTF
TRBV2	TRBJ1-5	CASRDAGSGSQPQHF
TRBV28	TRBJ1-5	CASRGQGTFSNQPQHF
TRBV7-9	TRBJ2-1	CASSWGGSDEQFF
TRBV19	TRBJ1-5	CASRRYSNQPQHF
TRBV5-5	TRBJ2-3	CASSISGVGSDTQYF
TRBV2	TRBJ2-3	CASMRLAGTSTDTQYF